The 27 T cell receptor beta chains given below trace back to one sample, sequenced in a study of blood T cell repertoires in COVID-19. Method: immunoSEQ multiplex PCR; TCRdb's copy keeps in-frame clones and lacks some. The table lists fewer than 250,000 clones, 85% to 90% of them singletons. Input material: peripheral blood. All receptors derive from a man aged 45 to 65 with acute or convalescent COVID-19.

The genes are TRBV24-1 and TRBJ2-2; no reliable D call. V lost 2 bases, J lost 3 bases, and 9 bases lay in between. The germline V gene has CDR1 KGHDR and CDR2 SFDVKD. The CDR3 contains 15 residues. Here the CDR3 DNA reads TGTGCCACCAGTGATTCCAGAGGATACACCGGGGAGCTGTTTTTT. Residues: CATSDSRGYTGELFF.

As to this clone: Distinct nucleotide sequences in the sample also encode this CDR3. CDR3 in DNA: TGTGCCAGCAGCCGACAGGGGGGTCAGCCCCAGCATTTT. Translating gives CASSRQGGQPQHF. V is TRBV12-3 or TRBV12-4 and J is TRBJ1-5, with 9 bases lining up with TRBD1. The CDR3 has 13 residues. J gave up 6 bases and V 6 bases, and 3 bases lay outside the gene matches.

This chain connects TRBV4-2 to TRBJ2-1, with TRBD2 as a possible D gene (6 bases). This CDR3 comprises 12 residues. The V and J ends lost 3 bases and 8 bases respectively, with 8 bases between them. Per germline, CDR1 LGHNA and CDR2 YNFKEQ. The CDR3 sequence: CASSQPGDEQFF. CDR3 nucleotides: TGTGCCAGCAGCCAGCCGGGGGATGAGCAGTTCTTC.

There are a few counts of this clone. The genes are TRBV6-5 and TRBJ1-1; possibly TRBD1 for D (5 bases). In germline, CDR1 is MNHEY, CDR2 SVGAGI. The V and J ends lost 6 bases and 4 bases respectively, with 12 bases between them. The length of the CDR3 is 13 residues. CDR3 sequence: CASSGRGSTEAFF. In nucleotides, the CDR3 is TGTGCCAGCAGCGGACGGGGGAGCACTGAAGCTTTCTTT.

The chain joins TRBV20-1 to TRBJ1-1, with no clear D. Deletions cut 5 bases from V and 4 bases from J, with 8 bases between. The germline V gene encodes CDR1 DFQATT and CDR2 SNEGSKA (reference sequence). The CDR3 length is 11 residues. The CDR3, as DNA: TGCAGTGCTGAGAGGTTCACTGAAGCTTTCTTT. Amino acids: CSAERFTEAFF.

The chain joins TRBV10-3 to TRBJ1-2; 10 bases agree with TRBD1. The CDR3 totals 16 residues. Looked up from germline, CDR1 is ENHRY and CDR2 is SYGVKD. With 3 bases clipped from V and 6 bases from J, the junction kept 10 bases outside the gene matches. CDR3 region: CAISDPRDRGGHGYTF. CDR3 bases: TGTGCCATCAGTGACCCTCGGGACAGGGGCGGCCATGGCTACACCTTC.

This clone was observed once. The J gene is TRBJ1-6, the V gene TRBV15, with a weak D call TRBD1 (6 bases). The CDR3 runs to 13 residues. Per germline, CDR1 LNHNV and CDR2 YYDKDF (reference sequence). V was cut by 8 bases and J by 7 bases, with 12 bases left in between. CDR3 residues: CATGDRHNSPLHF. CDR3 nucleotides: TGTGCCACCGGAGACAGGCACAATTCACCCCTCCACTTT.

This clone was observed a single time. The gene calls are TRBV6-5 and TRBJ1-2; D unclear. The CDR3 is 12 residues long. Trimming stripped 7 bases from V and 5 bases from J, with 11 bases between. Germline values: CDR1 MNHEY, CDR2 SVGAGI. The CDR3 nucleotides are TGTGCCAGCACCTTACGCGGTTATGGCTACACCTTC. Translating gives CASTLRGYGYTF.

The rearrangement uses TRBV6-5 and TRBJ2-5, with 9 bases aligning to TRBD1. V lost 7 bases to trimming and J lost 3 bases; unmatched junction nucleotides: 9. Looked up from germline, CDR1 is MNHEY and CDR2 is SVGAGI. CDR3 length equals 15 residues. The CDR3 bases are TGTGCCAGCACTATCGGGACAGGGTGGGAAGAGACCCAGTACTTC. This encodes CASTIGTGWEETQYF.

The chain has TRBV18 and TRBJ1-5; D not certain. The V and J ends lost 6 bases and 0 bases respectively, with 12 bases between them. The CDR3 loop spans 15 amino acids. Germline loops: CDR1 KGHSH, CDR2 LQKENI. CDR3 DNA: TGTGCCAGCTCTCCCCTGGCGGGTAGCAATCAGCCCCAGCATTTT. Its translation is CASSPLAGSNQPQHF.

This clone appeared a single time. The gene calls are TRBV7-2 and TRBJ1-5, with a tentative D call TRBD1 (6 bases). Looked up from germline, CDR1 is SGHTA and CDR2 is FQGNSA. The CDR3 is 15 amino acids. Trimming shortened V by 2 bases and J by 7 bases, and 15 bases separated the two germline ends. The CDR3 is CASSLRQVGNQPQHF. The CDR3, as DNA: TGTGCCAGCAGCTTACGACAGGTGGGGAACCAGCCCCAGCATTTT.

The chain links TRBV5-4 to TRBJ2-1; TRBD1 matches at 9 bases. Unmatched junction bases numbered 5, after V lost 4 bases and J lost 0 bases. The germline gives CDR1 SGHNT, CDR2 YYREEE (reference sequence). The CDR3 extends over 16 amino acids. The CDR3 region has the DNA TGTGCCAGCAGCCTCGGACAGGGGAGCTCCTACAATGAGCAGTTCTTC. Translation: CASSLGQGSSYNEQFF.

This chain uses TRBV6-5 with TRBJ2-2; D remains unclear. The CDR3 is made up of 12 amino acids. Trimming pared 6 bases from V and 2 bases from J, leaving 4 bases between. CDR1 is MNHEY, CDR2 SVGAGI, per germline. The CDR3 DNA sequence: TGTGCCAGCAGCTCCAACACCGGGGAGCTGTTTTTT. Residues: CASSSNTGELFF.

This clone was observed a single time. This chain joins TRBV6-5 and TRBJ1-1; TRBD1 matches 9 bases. The V segment lost 2 bases and the J segment 4 bases; nucleotides outside the gene matches: 2. The germline CDR1 and CDR2 sequences are MNHEY and SVGAGI. The CDR3 length is 14 residues. The CDR3 sequence is CASSYQTGGTEAFF. CDR3 coding DNA: TGTGCCAGCAGTTACCAGACAGGGGGCACTGAAGCTTTCTTT.

V is TRBV4-1 and J is TRBJ1-3; 8 positions match TRBD1. CDR1 is MGHRA, CDR2 YSYEKL, per germline. The CDR3 is made up of 16 amino acids. Trimming removed 3 bases from V and 4 bases from J; junction bases left unmatched: 8. CDR3 amino acids: CASSHQGQGAGNTIYF. CDR3 nucleotides: TGCGCCAGCAGCCACCAAGGACAGGGCGCCGGAAACACCATATATTTT.

The chain joins TRBV19 to TRBJ2-5, with 7 positions matching TRBD1. The germline CDR1 and CDR2 sequences are LNHDA and SQIVND (reference sequence). The trim removed 3 bases at V and 3 bases at J, leaving 7 bases unmatched. The CDR3 consists of 15 residues. The CDR3, as DNA: TGTGCCAGTAGTATTCGCGTCGGGACAGAAGAGACCCAGTACTTC. It is translated as CASSIRVGTEETQYF.

Notes on this clone: An end of the junction differs from the germline gene, which may be a read error. This sequence joins TRBV6-6 and TRBJ1-2; TRBD1 might be the D (5 bases). This CDR3 comprises 12 residues. CDR1 MNHNY and CDR2 SVGAGI come from the germline V gene (reference sequence). CDR3 residues: CASSYSEGPQGF. The DNA for the CDR3 is TGTGCCAGCAGTTACTCGGAAGGGCCCCAGGGCTTC.

This clone has only one observation. The chain links TRBV6-6 to TRBJ1-2; 8 bases align to TRBD1. Per germline, CDR1 MNHNY and CDR2 SVGAGI (reference sequence). This CDR3 is 14 amino acids long. With 2 bases clipped from V and 8 bases from J, the junction kept 7 bases outside the gene matches. CDR3 bases: TGTGCCAGCAGTTACGTGCCGGGACAGGAGGGCTACACCTTC. It yields the protein CASSYVPGQEGYTF.

This chain connects TRBV14 to TRBJ1-2; D is possibly TRBD1 (5 bases). V was cut by 2 bases and J by 8 bases, with 15 bases left in between. The CDR3 contains 14 residues. Per germline, CDR1 SGHDN and CDR2 FVKESK. The CDR3 DNA sequence: TGTGCCAGCAGCCAATCGGTATGGAGGGGCGGCTACACCTTC. It yields the protein CASSQSVWRGGYTF.

This chain joins TRBV10-1 and TRBJ2-3; the match to TRBD2 covers 9 bases. The CDR3 runs 16 residues. V lost 3 bases to trimming and J lost 2 bases; unmatched junction nucleotides: 6. Germline V gives CDR1 WNHNN, CDR2 SYGVQD (reference sequence). The CDR3 bases are TGCGCCAGCAGTGAATTGGCTAGCGGGGACACAGATACGCAGTATTTT. It encodes CASSELASGDTDTQYF.

The chain uses TRBV5-1 and TRBJ1-6, with D hard to call. The germline V gene encodes CDR1 SGHRS and CDR2 YFSETQ. V lost 3 bases and J 5 bases, leaving 18 bases between the germline ends. The CDR3 has 17 amino acids. The CDR3 region is CASSSNPHAGNNSPLHF. The CDR3 bases are TGCGCCAGCAGCTCCAATCCTCACGCGGGTAATAATTCACCCCTCCACTTT.

The chain uses TRBV27 and TRBJ1-5, with a weak D call TRBD1 (5 bases). This CDR3 region has 15 residues. Trimming shortened V by 5 bases and J by 7 bases, and 18 bases separated the two germline ends. Germline V gives CDR1 MNHEY, CDR2 SMNVEV (reference sequence). CDR3 region: CASSPDSRWRQPQHF. CDR3 coding DNA: TGTGCCAGCAGTCCAGACAGCCGGTGGCGGCAGCCCCAGCATTTT.

The chain has TRBV21-1 and TRBJ1-2; the table assigns TRBD1, which was not confirmed against the DNA. TRBV21-1 is a known pseudogene. The CDR3 runs 15 residues. CDR3 bases: TGTGCCAGCAGCTCTCGGACGACAGGAAACTATGGCTACACCTTC. It encodes CASSSRTTGNYGYTF.

CDR3 residues: CASSQDRTANTEAFF. The CDR3 bases are TGTGCCAGCAGCCAAGATCGGACAGCGAACACTGAAGCTTTCTTT. The chain employs TRBV14 and TRBJ1-1; D possibly corresponds to TRBD1 (6 bases). CDR3 length: 15 amino acids. The V gene's germline CDR1 is SGHDN and CDR2 FVKESK. Trimming took 0 bases from V and 1 from J, leaving 9 bases between them.

V and J are TRBV19 and TRBJ1-1, with D tentatively TRBD1 (6 bases). V was trimmed by 3 bases and J by 6 bases, leaving 11 bases between them. The germline CDR1 and CDR2 sequences are LNHDA and SQIVND (reference sequence). This CDR3 contains 13 residues. CDR3 protein: CASSMTGLSEAFF. The CDR3 nucleotides read TGTGCCAGTAGTATGACAGGTTTATCTGAAGCTTTCTTT.

The V gene is TRBV30, the J gene TRBJ2-7, with D perhaps TRBD2 (6 bases). This CDR3 region has 14 residues. V lost 0 bases and J 3 bases, leaving 12 bases between the germline ends. The germline V gene has CDR1 GTSNPN and CDR2 SVGIG (reference sequence). The CDR3 DNA is TGTGCCTGGAGTGTATTGCGGGGCCACTACGAGCAGTACTTC. Protein product: CAWSVLRGHYEQYF.

The rearrangement joins TRBV11-3 to TRBJ2-7; tentative D call: TRBD1 (6 bases). With 1 base removed from V and 1 base from J, the gap between germline ends came to 8 bases. Germline V gene sequence: CDR1 SGHNT, CDR2 YENEEA. This CDR3 spans 14 amino acids. CDR3 loop: CASSLGDTSYEQYF. CDR3 in DNA: TGTGCCAGCAGCTTAGGGGACACTTCCTACGAGCAGTACTTC.